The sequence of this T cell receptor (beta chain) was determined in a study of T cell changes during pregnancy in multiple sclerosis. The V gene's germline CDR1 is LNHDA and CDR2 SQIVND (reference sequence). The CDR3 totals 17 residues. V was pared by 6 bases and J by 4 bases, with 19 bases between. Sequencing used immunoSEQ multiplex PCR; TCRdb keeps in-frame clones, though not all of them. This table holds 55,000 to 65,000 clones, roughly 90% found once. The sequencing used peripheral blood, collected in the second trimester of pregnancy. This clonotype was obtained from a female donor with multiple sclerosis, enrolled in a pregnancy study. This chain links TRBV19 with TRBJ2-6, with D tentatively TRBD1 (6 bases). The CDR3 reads CASSLRAGALGANVLTF. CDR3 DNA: TGTGCCAGTAGCCTAAGGGCAGGGGCGCTAGGGGCCAACGTCCTGACTTTC.